Each of the 27 T cell receptor beta chains below was sequenced from the same sample in a study of PD-L1 blockade in urothelial cancer (dated by TCRdb to between 2016 and 2019). What the time point label conveys for this sample: pretreatment peripheral blood. Library construction relied on the immunoSEQ multiplex PCR assay. TCRdb mirrors the immuneACCESS table, restricted to in-frame sequences. Some clones are absent from its copies; in checked studies, under half trace to an unresolved V gene, and the reason for the others is unknown. This sample comprises some 45,000 clones, around 80% of them detected only once. The ten biggest clones cover about 16% of the sample. Sequencing used PBMCs, obtained around atezolizumab (anti-PD-L1) treatment. These receptor sequences come from a man between 60 and 70 years old with urothelial cancer.

The rearrangement links TRBV10-3 to TRBJ1-4, with 7 nucleotides matching TRBD1. The V gene's germline CDR1 is ENHRY and CDR2 SYGVKD. The junction had 7 bases not matched to a gene; V was cut back by 5 bases and J by 7 bases. The CDR3 consists of 14 residues. CDR3 in DNA: TGTGCCATCAGTCCTGACAGGGCTATTGAAAAACTGTTTTTT. The encoded protein is CAISPDRAIEKLFF.

This chain uses TRBV28 with TRBJ2-3; D not resolved. Germline V gene sequence: CDR1 MDHEN, CDR2 SYDVKM. The CDR3 is made up of 15 amino acids. V shed 3 bases and J shed 2 bases, with 12 bases lying between them. The CDR3 DNA is TGTGCCAGCAGTTTTATAGCCAGAAACACAGATACGCAGTATTTT. It yields the protein CASSFIARNTDTQYF.

The gene calls are TRBV2 and TRBJ2-7, with D hard to call. The V gene lost 3 bases and the J gene lost 4 bases, with 4 bases spanning the gap. This CDR3 has 11 residues. Germline lookup yields CDR1 SNHLY and CDR2 FYNNEI. The CDR3 spells CASSDRYEQYF. CDR3 coding DNA: TGTGCCAGCAGTGATCGGTACGAGCAGTACTTC.

This chain connects TRBV6-1 to TRBJ2-7; D possibly corresponds to TRBD2 (6 bases). Looked up from germline, CDR1 is MNHNS and CDR2 is SASEGT. The CDR3 is made up of 14 amino acids. The germline V and J ends were trimmed by 7 bases and 1 base, with 14 bases remaining between them. CDR3 sequence: CASTTGDGSYEQYF. CDR3 bases: TGTGCCAGCACCACGGGGGACGGTTCCTACGAGCAGTACTTC.

This clone has just one count. The chain employs TRBV6-5 and TRBJ1-4, with D possibly TRBD1 on 5 matching bases. Trimming removed 8 bases from V and 8 bases from J, with 15 bases in between. The CDR3 totals 13 residues. CDR1 is MNHEY, CDR2 SVGAGI, per germline. The CDR3, as DNA: TGTGCCAGCCTACGGGGGGAGGAAGAAAAACTGTTTTTT. Its protein product is CASLRGEEEKLFF.

The V and J genes are TRBV29-1 and TRBJ2-7, with 10 bases fitting TRBD2. The CDR3 is made up of 14 amino acids. CDR1 and CDR2 (germline): SQVTM, ANQGSEA. With V trimmed by 6 bases and J by 4 bases, 9 bases remained unmatched. Here the CDR3 reads CSVVRTSGAYEQYF. CDR3 nucleotides: TGCAGCGTCGTCCGGACTAGCGGAGCTTACGAGCAGTACTTC.

This chain uses TRBV5-4 with TRBJ2-2; 12 bases are a match to TRBD1. CDR1 is SGHNT, CDR2 YYREEE, per germline (reference sequence). V was pared by 3 bases and J by 0 bases, with 9 bases of the junction left unmatched. The CDR3 loop spans 19 amino acids. CDR3 sequence reads: CASSSRGQGALSNTGELFF. The DNA of the CDR3 is TGTGCCAGCAGCTCGAGGGGACAGGGGGCTCTATCGAACACCGGGGAGCTGTTTTTT.

V usage is TRBV6-1 and J usage is TRBJ2-1; TRBD2 is a possible D gene (6 bases). Trimming took 7 bases from V and 5 from J, leaving 18 bases between them. The CDR3 has 15 amino acids. Germline-derived CDR1 and CDR2 are MNHNS and SASEGT. The CDR3 DNA sequence: TGTGCCAGCACCCACTCCTTGCTAGCGCACAATGAGCAGTTCTTC. It codes for CASTHSLLAHNEQFF.

The rearrangement links TRBV6-1 to TRBJ1-1, with D perhaps matching TRBD1 (6 bases). V dropped 4 bases and J dropped 5 bases, with 11 bases sitting between them. The CDR3 totals 13 residues. From germline, CDR1 is MNHNS and CDR2 SASEGT. Written as DNA, the CDR3 is TGTGCCAGCAGTGTCGATCAGGGGACTGAAGCTTTCTTT. Protein: CASSVDQGTEAFF.

This clone has only a few counts. J is TRBJ1-1 and V is TRBV4-2, with a tentative D call TRBD1 (6 bases). Germline V CDR1 and CDR2: LGHNA, YNFKEQ. The CDR3 is 12 amino acids. The V end was cut by 2 bases, the J end by 7 bases, with 8 bases between. The CDR3 nucleotides are TGTGCCAGCAGCCAATGGGGGCATGAAGCTTTCTTT. It yields the protein CASSQWGHEAFF.

The chain has TRBV6-1 and TRBJ2-2; 7 bases are a match to TRBD1. The CDR3 has 15 residues. The germline CDR1 and CDR2 sequences are MNHNS and SASEGT. The ends lost 4 bases at V and 2 bases at J; junction bases unmatched: 4. In DNA, the CDR3 is TGTGCCAGCAGTGGGGCAGGGGGAAACACCGGGGAGCTGTTTTTT. It translates to CASSGAGGNTGELFF.

This clone appeared once. The genes are TRBV2 and TRBJ1-5; TRBD1 might be the D (6 bases). The CDR3 runs to 15 residues. V lost 1 base and J 4 bases, leaving 11 bases between the germline ends. Germline lookup yields CDR1 SNHLY and CDR2 FYNNEI. The CDR3 region is CASSEVGAVNQPQHF. CDR3 DNA: TGTGCCAGCAGTGAAGTGGGGGCAGTGAATCAGCCCCAGCATTTT.

The V call is TRBV6-4, the J call TRBJ1-1, with D possibly being TRBD1 (5 bases). Per germline, CDR1 MRHNA and CDR2 SNTAGT. V lost 6 bases and J 1 base, leaving 12 bases between the germline ends. This CDR3 is 14 amino acids long. The CDR3 is CASSDTDRNTEAFF. The CDR3 coding sequence is TGTGCCAGCAGCGATACCGACAGGAACACTGAAGCTTTCTTT.

CDR3 region: CASSLDRVSYGYTF. The CDR3 DNA follows: TGTGCCAGCAGTTTGGACAGGGTTAGCTATGGCTACACCTTC. The chain has TRBV2 and TRBJ1-2; TRBD1 matches 8 bases. Per germline, CDR1 SNHLY and CDR2 FYNNEI. V shed 5 bases and J 4 bases; nucleotides not matched to a gene: 6. The CDR3 totals 14 residues.

This chain uses TRBV10-3 with TRBJ2-3, with 11 nucleotides matching TRBD2. With 4 bases clipped from V and 2 bases from J, the junction kept 2 bases outside the gene matches. The CDR3 totals 15 residues. From germline, CDR1 is ENHRY and CDR2 SYGVKD. The CDR3 loop is CAISASGGTTDTQYF. The CDR3 nucleotides read TGTGCCATCAGTGCTAGCGGGGGGACCACAGATACGCAGTATTTT.

V is TRBV19 and J is TRBJ1-5; D is perhaps TRBD1 (5 bases). Matching the DNA end better, TRBJ2-3 makes the J call doubtful. Germline V gives CDR1 LNHDA, CDR2 SQIVND (reference sequence). The CDR3 is 13 amino acids. CDR3 amino acids: CASSIDSYQPQYF. The CDR3 DNA reads as TGTGCCAGTAGTATCGACAGTTATCAGCCCCAGTATTTT.

The V call is TRBV18, the J call TRBJ1-2; TRBD1 is a possible D gene (5 bases). The CDR3 runs 15 residues. V lost 0 bases and J lost 7, with 15 bases in between. Germline V gene sequence: CDR1 KGHSH, CDR2 LQKENI. CDR3 loop: CASSPPSVQGGGYTF. CDR3 DNA: TGTGCCAGCTCACCACCGAGTGTCCAGGGAGGTGGCTACACCTTC.

The J gene is TRBJ1-2, the V gene TRBV28; D remains ambiguous. Germline V gene sequence: CDR1 MDHEN, CDR2 SYDVKM. This CDR3 is 13 amino acids long. Trimming cost V 6 bases and J 4 bases, with 12 bases left between them. As DNA, the CDR3 is TGTGCCAGCAGCTCCGGACTCCGCTATGGCTACACCTTC. As protein: CASSSGLRYGYTF.

The rearrangement links TRBV11-2 to TRBJ2-1; no clear D. The CDR3 runs to 12 residues. Germline loops: CDR1 SGHAT, CDR2 FQNNGV. The V and J ends lost 5 bases and 6 bases respectively, with 8 bases between them. The CDR3 nucleotides are TGTGCCAGCAGCCTAGGTATCAATGAGCAGTTCTTC. It translates to CASSLGINEQFF.

The chain uses TRBV5-1 and TRBJ2-6; D not certain. The CDR3 covers 16 residues. Germline CDR1 is SGHRS and CDR2 is YFSETQ. Between the trimmed V and J ends, which lost 3 bases and 0 bases, there was a span of 10 bases. The CDR3 sequence: CASSSDISSGANVLTF. The CDR3 bases are TGCGCCAGCAGCTCAGACATAAGCTCTGGGGCCAACGTCCTGACTTTC.

The gene calls are TRBV6-5 and TRBJ1-1, with D hard to call. The CDR3 spans 14 residues. Germline V CDR1 and CDR2: MNHEY, SVGAGI. V was shortened by 2 bases and J by 1 base, with 8 bases between the two germline ends. The DNA of the CDR3 is TGTGCCAGCAGTTACCGGGTGGGGAACACTGAAGCTTTCTTT. Translation: CASSYRVGNTEAFF.

The CDR3, as DNA: TGCAGCGTTAGGGGGCTTTACACAGATACGCAGTATTTT. Translated, it gives CSVRGLYTDTQYF. The chain couples TRBV29-1 to TRBJ2-3, with TRBD1 matching 7 bases. CDR1 SQVTM and CDR2 ANQGSEA come from the germline V gene. The CDR3 is made up of 13 amino acids. After removal of 5 bases from V and 2 bases from J, the junction contained 4 bases not matched to a gene.

This clone was seen only once. The chain is built from TRBV5-1 and TRBJ1-3, with TRBD1 matching 7 bases. This CDR3 contains 16 residues. J lost 1 base, V lost 4 bases, and 8 bases had no gene match. Germline V lookup: CDR1 SGHRS, CDR2 YFSETQ. CDR3 in DNA: TGCGCCAGCAGCCCGAGTACGACAGGGTCTGGAAACACCATATATTTT. Protein: CASSPSTTGSGNTIYF. The complete variable domain, with remaining parts taken from reference TRBV5-1 and TRBJ1-3, reads KAGVTQTPRYLIKTRGQQVTLSCSPISGHRSVSWYQQTPGQGLQFLFEYFSETQRNKGNFPGRFSGRQFSNSRSEMNVSTLELGDSALYLCASSPSTTGSGNTIYFGEGSWLTVV.

The chain links TRBV10-1 to TRBJ1-1; TRBD1 agrees at 7 bases. Germline-derived CDR1 and CDR2 are WNHNN and SYGVQD (reference sequence). This CDR3 comprises 12 residues. The V segment lost 4 bases and the J segment 7 bases; nucleotides outside the gene matches: 3. The CDR3 here is CASSGQGFEAFF. The CDR3 region has the DNA TGCGCCAGCAGTGGACAGGGTTTTGAAGCTTTCTTT.

The gene calls are TRBV4-2 and TRBJ2-6; a possible D gene is TRBD1 (5 bases). V lost 4 bases, J lost 0 bases, and 13 bases lay in between. The CDR3 sequence is 17 residues long. Germline-derived CDR1 and CDR2 are LGHNA and YNFKEQ. Written as DNA, the CDR3 is TGTGCCAGCAGCCTATCAGCAGGGTCCTCTGGGGCCAACGTCCTGACTTTC. Amino acids: CASSLSAGSSGANVLTF.

DNA for the CDR3: TGTGCCAGCAGGCCCACAGGGCTCACCGGGGAGCTGTTTTTT. Protein sequence: CASRPTGLTGELFF. J is TRBJ2-2 and V is TRBV2, with a tentative D call TRBD1 (6 bases). Trimming cost V 6 bases and J 4 bases, with 12 bases left between them. The length of the CDR3 is 14 residues. The germline V gene encodes CDR1 SNHLY and CDR2 FYNNEI. Full variable domain (missing parts from reference TRBV2 and TRBJ2-2): EPEVTQTPSHQVTQMGQEVILRCVPISNHLYFYWYRQILGQKVEFLVSFYNNEISEKSEIFDDQFSVERPDGSNFTLKIRSTKLEDSAMYFCASRPTGLTGELFFGEGSRLTVL.

This clone is labeled medium-sized. V usage is TRBV5-5 and J usage is TRBJ2-1; 11 nucleotides line up with TRBD2. J lost 4 bases, V lost 5 bases, and 8 bases had no gene match. The CDR3 has 16 amino acids. The germline gives CDR1 SGHKS, CDR2 YYEKEE (reference sequence). This CDR3 reads CASSLRSGGVYNEQFF. The CDR3, as DNA: TGTGCCAGCAGTCTGCGTAGCGGGGGGGTGTACAATGAGCAGTTCTTC.